The 20 T cell receptor beta chains given below trace back to one sample, sequenced in a study of shared clonotypes between healthy human individuals. Here immunoSEQ multiplex PCR was the method, and the copy in TCRdb shows in-frame clones only, minus some. This sample has approximately 350,000 clones, with roughly 96% found just once. The material sequenced was memory CD8+ T cells sorted from blood. Subset indicated: CD45RO+ cells pooled with CCR7-negative TemRA cells. Receptor source: a man aged 25 to 40 in good health.

V is TRBV28 and J is TRBJ2-1; no clear D. The CDR3 runs 15 residues. V dropped 3 bases and J dropped 9 bases, with 18 bases sitting between them. Germline lookup yields CDR1 MDHEN and CDR2 SYDVKM. CDR3 coding DNA: TGTGCCAGCAGTTTCGAAGTTTTGTGGTGGGGTGAGCAGTTCTTC. Protein product: CASSFEVLWWGEQFF.

The rearrangement uses TRBV6-1 and TRBJ1-5; 7 bases map to TRBD1. CDR3 length: 13 residues. Trimming removed 6 bases from V and 3 bases from J; junction bases left unmatched: 2. CDR1 is MNHNS, CDR2 SASEGT, per germline. CDR3 nucleotides: TGTGCCAGCAGGACAGGGCCCAATCAGCCCCAGCATTTT. Its translation is CASRTGPNQPQHF.

CDR3 DNA: TGTGCCAGCAGTTTATGGGGACTAGCGGGAGGGGAGCAGTACTTC. Its protein is CASSLWGLAGGEQYF. V gene TRBV28 combines with J gene TRBJ2-7, with 16 bases matching TRBD2. The CDR3 consists of 15 residues. J was trimmed by 7 bases and V by 0 bases; bases with no gene match: 0. The germline CDR1 and CDR2 sequences are MDHEN and SYDVKM.

V and J are TRBV9 and TRBJ2-2; TRBD1 matches at 8 bases. Looked up from germline, CDR1 is SGDLS and CDR2 is YYNGEE. The CDR3 runs to 16 residues. V gave up 0 bases and J gave up 4 bases; unmatched junction bases: 5. The CDR3 here is CASSVEPQGATGELFF. CDR3 nucleotides: TGTGCCAGCAGCGTAGAACCCCAGGGGGCCACCGGGGAGCTGTTTTTT.

The rearrangement links TRBV5-1 to TRBJ1-1; weak D call: TRBD1 (5 bases). Germline-derived CDR1 and CDR2 are SGHRS and YFSETQ. The CDR3 loop spans 15 amino acids. V was pared by 0 bases and J by 3 bases, with 12 bases between. Here the CDR3 DNA reads TGCGCCAGCAGCTTGGGAGCAGGGTCACACACTGAAGCTTTCTTT. It encodes CASSLGAGSHTEAFF.

This sequence joins TRBV5-1 and TRBJ2-1, with 12 positions matching TRBD2. The CDR3 contains 18 residues. J gave up 5 bases and V 5 bases, and 14 bases lay outside the gene matches. Germline V gene sequence: CDR1 SGHRS, CDR2 YFSETQ. The CDR3 loop reads CASRAGGAASGRDNEQFF. CDR3 nucleotides: TGCGCCAGCAGAGCAGGGGGCGCGGCTAGCGGGAGGGACAATGAGCAGTTCTTC.

This clone was seen a single time. The genes are TRBV10-3 and TRBJ2-3, with 7 bases that match TRBD2. Germline lookup yields CDR1 ENHRY and CDR2 SYGVKD. The CDR3 spans 14 residues. Trimming took 5 bases from V and 1 from J; bases not matched to a gene: 3. This CDR3 reads CAISQLAGTDTQYF. CDR3 coding DNA: TGTGCCATCAGTCAGCTAGCGGGCACAGATACGCAGTATTTT.

The chain employs TRBV10-3 and TRBJ2-6, with D hard to call. Trimming pared 8 bases from V and 4 bases from J, leaving 18 bases between. The CDR3 spans 16 residues. The germline CDR1 and CDR2 sequences are ENHRY and SYGVKD. In DNA form, the CDR3 reads TGTGCCATCGCCGCTACGCCGTCGTGGGGGGCCAACGTCCTGACTTTC. This encodes CAIAATPSWGANVLTF.

The chain recombines TRBV18 with TRBJ2-3; 11 bases agree with TRBD2. Germline assignment: CDR1 KGHSH and CDR2 LQKENI. The CDR3 sequence is 14 residues long. The V segment lost 4 bases and the J segment 4 bases; nucleotides outside the gene matches: 1. DNA for the CDR3: TGTGCCAGCTCACGACTAGCGGGATCAGATACGCAGTATTTT. As protein: CASSRLAGSDTQYF.

The chain joins TRBV18 to TRBJ1-5; D remains unclear. The CDR3 is made up of 13 amino acids. Germline loops: CDR1 KGHSH, CDR2 LQKENI. Trimming took off 0 bases at V and 4 bases at J, with 4 bases between the two ends. The CDR3 DNA is TGTGCCAGCTCACCACCAAGGAATCAGCCCCAGCATTTT. It yields the protein CASSPPRNQPQHF.

A remark on this clone: Within the sample, other DNA sequences also encode this same CDR3. The V gene is TRBV18, the J gene TRBJ2-3; the D is unclear. From germline, CDR1 is KGHSH and CDR2 LQKENI. Trimming took off 5 bases at V and 4 bases at J, with 4 bases between the two ends. CDR3 length: 11 amino acids. The CDR3 reads CASSGADTQYF. Written as DNA, the CDR3 is TGTGCCAGCTCAGGGGCAGATACGCAGTATTTT.

The chain employs TRBV28 and TRBJ2-7; D is perhaps TRBD1 (5 bases). Deletions cut 6 bases from V and 0 bases from J, with 15 bases between. Germline CDR1 reads MDHEN; CDR2 reads SYDVKM. The CDR3 has 15 amino acids. This chain's CDR3 is CASSSDSSYSYEQYF. CDR3 DNA: TGTGCCAGCAGCTCCGACAGCTCTTACTCCTACGAGCAGTACTTC.

This clone was counted a single time. The chain has TRBV27 and TRBJ1-4; D not certain. Trimming took off 6 bases at V and 0 bases at J, with 8 bases between the two ends. Germline CDR1 reads MNHEY; CDR2 reads SMNVEV (reference sequence). CDR3 length: 14 residues. The CDR3 DNA reads as TGTGCCAGCAGGAGAACCGCAACTAATGAAAAACTGTTTTTT. The encoded protein is CASRRTATNEKLFF. Full variable domain (outside the CDR3, taken from reference TRBV27 and TRBJ1-4): EAQVTQNPRYLITVTGKKLTVTCSQNMNHEYMSWYRQDPGLGLRQIYYSMNVEVTDKGDVPEGYKVSRKEKRNFPLILESPSPNQTSLYFCASRRTATNEKLFFGSGTQLSVL.

V and J are TRBV27 and TRBJ1-5; D remains unclear. The CDR3 is made up of 14 amino acids. Trimming left V 2 bases short and J 6 bases short, with 11 bases between. Germline V lookup: CDR1 MNHEY, CDR2 SMNVEV (reference sequence). CDR3 sequence: CASSLPPLGQPQHF. In DNA, the CDR3 is TGTGCCAGCAGTTTACCGCCGCTTGGTCAGCCCCAGCATTTT.

This sequence joins TRBV18 and TRBJ1-5; 9 bases match TRBD1. The CDR3 runs 14 residues. The V gene end was trimmed by 5 bases and the J gene end by 7 bases; junction bases not matched to a gene: 6. The V gene's germline CDR1 is KGHSH and CDR2 LQKENI. In DNA, the CDR3 is TGTGCCAGCTCAGGGGAACAGGGGGCACAGCCCCAGCATTTT. Amino acids: CASSGEQGAQPQHF.

In its sample, this clone was seen once. Other DNA sequences in the sample encode the same CDR3. The rearrangement joins TRBV28 to TRBJ2-7, with D possibly matching TRBD1 (6 bases). The germline V and J ends were trimmed by 3 bases and 0 bases, with 6 bases remaining between them. The germline V gene encodes CDR1 MDHEN and CDR2 SYDVKM. The CDR3 sequence is 13 residues long. The CDR3 coding sequence is TGTGCCAGCAGTTTGACAGGCTCCTACGAGCAGTACTTC. It encodes CASSLTGSYEQYF.

This chain joins TRBV11-3 and TRBJ2-1; 8 bases fit TRBD2. CDR3 length: 15 residues. Germline values: CDR1 SGHNT, CDR2 YENEEA. With V trimmed by 1 base and J by 4 bases, 3 bases remained unmatched. The CDR3 DNA sequence: TGTGCCAGCAGCTTAGGGACTAGCATTTACAATGAGCAGTTCTTC. It is translated as CASSLGTSIYNEQFF.

The chain couples TRBV2 to TRBJ2-7; D perhaps matches TRBD1 (7 bases). Germline V gene data show CDR1 as SNHLY and CDR2 as FYNNEI. Trimming removed 6 bases at V and 5 bases at J, with 11 bases between. The CDR3 has 12 amino acids. Written as DNA, the CDR3 is TGTGCCAGCAGACCCAGGGGGGACGAGCAGTACTTC. Amino acids: CASRPRGDEQYF.

V is TRBV5-8 and J is TRBJ2-2; D gene unclear. Germline values: CDR1 SGHTS, CDR2 YDEGEE. The CDR3 consists of 16 residues. V gave up 4 bases and J gave up 6 bases, with 19 bases separating them. The chain's CDR3 is CASSPKSSRSAGELFF. DNA of the CDR3: TGTGCCAGCAGCCCTAAGTCGTCTAGATCTGCCGGGGAGCTGTTTTTT.

V is TRBV27 and J is TRBJ1-1; TRBD1 matches 10 bases. Looked up from germline, CDR1 is MNHEY and CDR2 is SMNVEV (reference sequence). The J segment lost 5 bases and the V segment lost 5 bases, leaving 8 bases of the junction unmatched. This CDR3 contains 15 residues. CDR3 in amino acids: CASSLDRGRITEAFF. CDR3 nucleotides: TGTGCCAGCAGTCTGGACAGGGGGAGGATTACTGAAGCTTTCTTT.